This T cell receptor beta chain appears in the sequencing data of a study of shared clonotypes between healthy human individuals. Findings and limits, study-wide: The naive CD4 repertoires of four donors were compared, and 5% to 6.5% of clonotypes were shared.

The donors were adults (healthy and HIV-negative) with no recent acute infections or vaccinations. The CDR3 spans 16 residues. CDR1 and CDR2 (germline): LNHDA, SQIVND (reference sequence). Trimming at V came to 3 bases and at J to 5 bases, leaving 11 bases not matched to a gene. This clone was counted only a few times. Its antigen is unidentified. Assay runs were performed at deep level. Generated by immunoSEQ multiplex PCR, the TCRdb table keeps only in-frame clones and is missing some. The sample carries roughly 700,000 clones, under 80% recorded once. The chain recombines TRBV19 with TRBJ2-3; 7 nucleotides agree with TRBD2. The sample comprised memory CD4+ T cells sorted from blood. Subset denoted: CD45RA-negative fraction. The sequence was obtained from a woman aged 25 to 39 in good health. This CDR3 reads CASSIPEGGRRDTQYF. The CDR3 DNA follows: TGTGCCAGTAGTATCCCCGAGGGCGGGAGAAGAGATACGCAGTATTTT. The variable domain in full, completed from reference TRBV19 and TRBJ2-3, reads DGGITQSPKYLFRKEGQNVTLSCEQNLNHDAMYWYRQDPGQGLRLIYYSQIVNDFQKGDIAEGYSVSREKKESFPLTVTSAQKNPTAFYLCASSIPEGGRRDTQYFGPGTRLTVL.